This entry lists 20 T cell receptor beta chains sequenced from one sample in a study of regulatory T cells in long-lasting Graves disease. Time point reported: newly diagnosed GD, antithyroid drugs for less than 3 months. After RNA was extracted from PBMCs, the TCR library was made from it. Construction of the TCR beta libraries employed iRepertoire HTBI primers in conjunction with Arm-PCR of CDR3 regions. A single record per CDR3 protein comes from TCRdb applying MiXCR to the multiplex PCR reads. The repertoire holds 200,000 to 250,000 distinct CDR3 sequences, less than 20% seen once, with 10% to 15% in the top ten. These data were likewise used in another study, on T cells in Graves' hyperthyroidism and ophthalmopathy.

Specimen: peripheral blood mononuclear cells (PBMCs), collected at new diagnosis, from a patient treated with antithyroid drugs. Source of these receptors: a woman aged 25 to 39 with Graves disease.

This clonotype came up many times. The gene calls are TRBV14 and TRBJ2-3, with D unresolved. Trimming shortened V by 1 base and J by 8 bases, and 10 bases separated the two germline ends. CDR1 SGHDN and CDR2 FVKESK come from the germline V gene. The CDR3 spans 13 residues. CDR3 region: CASSQVGSGTQYF. CDR3 DNA: TGTGCCAGCAGCCAAGTGGGGTCGGGTACGCAGTATTTT.

The chain couples TRBV2 to TRBJ2-7; D gene ambiguous. The CDR3 has 13 residues. The V end was cut by 6 bases, the J end by 0 bases, with 9 bases between. Germline lookup yields CDR1 SNHLY and CDR2 FYNNEI. CDR3 in amino acids: CASRPDISYEQYF. The CDR3 coding sequence is TGTGCCAGCAGGCCCGACATCTCCTACGAGCAGTACTTC.

At least ten counts were recorded for this clonotype. V and J are TRBV10-1 and TRBJ1-5; D is unresolved. Germline V gives CDR1 WNHNN, CDR2 SYGVQD (reference sequence). V lost 8 bases to trimming and J lost 0 bases, with 14 bases between them. The CDR3 contains 15 residues. CDR3 DNA sequence: TGCGCCAGCCCTACCCGGATGGGTAGCAATCAGCCCCAGCATTTT. Amino acid sequence: CASPTRMGSNQPQHF.

This rearrangement joins TRBV27 to TRBJ1-6, with TRBD1 matching over 7 bases. CDR3 size: 15 residues. The germline V gene has CDR1 MNHEY and CDR2 SMNVEV (reference sequence). Trimming removed 7 bases from V and 4 bases from J; junction bases left unmatched: 7. CDR3 coding DNA: TGTGCCAGCAAGCCGGCAGGGGGATATAATTCACCCCTCCACTTT. It yields the protein CASKPAGGYNSPLHF.

This clonotype was recorded at least ten times. This rearrangement joins TRBV30 to TRBJ1-4; D uncertain. Trimming took off 8 bases at V and 10 bases at J, with 20 bases between the two ends. Germline V gene lookup returns CDR1 GTSNPN and CDR2 SVGIG (reference sequence). CDR3 length equals 13 residues. CDR3 loop: CALTGRAEVKLFF. DNA of the CDR3: TGTGCCCTAACCGGGAGGGCGGAGGTAAAACTGTTTTTT.

This clonotype was found many times. CDR3 residues: CATSRDNVETGEQYF. Written as DNA, the CDR3 is TGTGCCACCAGCAGAGATAACGTGGAAACGGGCGAGCAGTACTTC. This rearrangement joins TRBV15 to TRBJ2-7; D is unclear. This CDR3 has 15 residues. Trimming removed 0 bases from V and 6 bases from J, with 15 bases in between. Germline CDR1 and CDR2: LNHNV and YYDKDF (reference sequence).

This CDR3 reads CASSYGTGGYTF. The CDR3 region has the DNA TGTGCCAGCAGTTACGGGACAGGGGGCTACACCTTC. The V and J genes are TRBV6-5 and TRBJ1-2; 9 nucleotides line up with TRBD1. Trimming at V came to 2 bases and at J to 8 bases, leaving 0 bases not matched to a gene. CDR1 and CDR2 (germline): MNHEY, SVGAGI. The CDR3 length is 12 residues.

Many counts were recorded for this clonotype. The rearrangement links TRBV5-1 to TRBJ1-4; D gene ambiguous. Per germline, CDR1 SGHRS and CDR2 YFSETQ. There are 14 residues in the CDR3. V lost 4 bases, J lost 0 bases, and 7 bases lay in between. The CDR3 DNA follows: TGCGCCAGCAGCCCAGATGCAACTAATGAAAAACTGTTTTTT. Its protein is CASSPDATNEKLFF.

There are many counts of this clonotype. The chain carries TRBV20-1 and TRBJ1-2, with TRBD1 matching over 9 bases. CDR3 length: 14 residues. V lost 2 bases and J lost 11; bases outside the gene matches: 12. Looked up from germline, CDR1 is DFQATT and CDR2 is SNEGSKA (reference sequence). The CDR3: CSARPPGTGKWYTF. CDR3 nucleotide sequence: TGCAGTGCTAGACCCCCGGGGACAGGGAAGTGGTACACCTTC.

This clonotype has a handful of counts. The chain links TRBV12-3 or TRBV12-4 to TRBJ2-1; a weak D match, TRBD1 (6 bases). The germline V and J ends were trimmed by 3 bases and 3 bases, with 9 bases remaining between them. This CDR3 is built from 14 residues. CDR3 sequence: CASSFGQNYNEQFF. CDR3 bases: TGTGCCAGCAGTTTTGGACAGAACTACAATGAGCAGTTCTTC.

The table lists this clonotype with many counts. V is TRBV2 and J is TRBJ2-4; D is possibly TRBD2 (5 bases). The V gene's germline CDR1 is SNHLY and CDR2 FYNNEI. The CDR3 has 14 residues. V lost 3 bases, J lost 2 bases, and 8 bases lay in between. CDR3 in DNA: TGTGCCAGCAGTGATCGGGGATCCAAAAACATTCAGTACTTC. Translating gives CASSDRGSKNIQYF. The full variable domain, with the rest looked up from reference TRBV2 and TRBJ2-4, is EPEVTQTPSHQVTQMGQEVILRCVPISNHLYFYWYRQILGQKVEFLVSFYNNEISEKSEIFDDQFSVERPDGSNFTLKIRSTKLEDSAMYFCASSDRGSKNIQYFGAGTRLSVL.

In this sample, this clonotype turned up many times. The chain uses TRBV30 and TRBJ2-7, with unresolved D. Trimming shortened V by 0 bases and J by 5 bases, and 2 bases separated the two germline ends. CDR3 size: 10 residues. From germline, CDR1 is GTSNPN and CDR2 SVGIG (reference sequence). CDR3 coding DNA: TGTGCCTGGAGTGTCGACGAGCAGTACTTC. It encodes CAWSVDEQYF.

This clonotype was seen more than once but under ten times. The J gene is TRBJ2-7, the V gene TRBV9; TRBD2 matches 10 bases. The J segment lost 3 bases and the V segment lost 0 bases, leaving 3 bases of the junction unmatched. Germline-derived CDR1 and CDR2 are SGDLS and YYNGEE. The CDR3 sequence is 15 residues long. In DNA, the CDR3 is TGTGCCAGCAGCGTAGAGGGGACTAGCGTCTACGAGCAGTACTTC. It is translated as CASSVEGTSVYEQYF.

This clonotype was recorded many times. This rearrangement joins TRBV12-5 to TRBJ2-3, with 8 positions matching TRBD2. The germline V gene has CDR1 LGHNT and CDR2 FRNRAP. The CDR3 is 22 residues long. Unmatched junction bases numbered 22, after V lost 2 bases and J lost 0 bases. The CDR3 spells CASGLTLLVGAGGLGSTDTQYF. CDR3 in DNA: TGTGCTAGTGGTTTGACTCTCCTTGTGGGGGCGGGGGGTCTGGGAAGCACAGATACGCAGTATTTT. Filled out from reference TRBV12-5 and TRBJ2-3, the complete variable domain reads DARVTQTPRHKVTEMGQEVTMRCQPILGHNTVFWYRQTMMQGLELLAYFRNRAPLDDSGMPKDRFSAEMPDATLATLKIQPSEPRDSAVYFCASGLTLLVGAGGLGSTDTQYFGPGTRLTVL.

Comment on this clonotype: A read error is the likely source, as a far larger clone sits one nucleotide away. This rearrangement joins TRBV7-2 to TRBJ2-6, with D perhaps assigned TRBD1 or TRBD2 (5 bases each). CDR1 and CDR2 (germline): SGHTA, FQGNSA. The CDR3 sequence is 17 residues long. V dropped 8 bases and J dropped 0 bases, with 17 bases sitting between them. The CDR3 protein is CASGETRDGSGANVLTF. The CDR3 region has the DNA TGTGCCAGCGGTGAAACGAGGGACGGCTCTGGGGCCAACGTCCTGACTTTC.

This clonotype was found many times. The CDR3 here is CASSRVLGNSPLHF. In nucleotides, the CDR3 is TGTGCCAGCAGCCGGGTCCTGGGGAATTCACCCCTCCACTTT. The chain couples TRBV6-2 or TRBV6-3 to TRBJ1-6; no reliable D call. The germline V gene has CDR1 MNHEY and CDR2 SVGEGT. Trimming left V 6 bases short and J 7 bases short, with 13 bases between. The CDR3 is made up of 14 amino acids.

This clonotype has at least ten counts. One end of the junction varies from germline; a read error may be responsible. This sequence joins TRBV11-2 and TRBJ2-7; a weak D match, TRBD2 (5 bases). This CDR3 has 14 residues. In germline, CDR1 is SGHAT, CDR2 FQNNGV. This CDR3 is CASSLEGLMRKQYF. Here the CDR3 DNA reads TGTGCCAGCAGCCTAGAGGGCCTAATGAGGAAGCAGTACTTC.

Notes on this clonotype: One end of the junction varies from germline; a read error may be responsible. This rearrangement joins TRBV6-2 or TRBV6-3 to TRBJ1-1, with D hard to call. Per the germline V gene, CDR1 is MNHEY and CDR2 is SVGEGT. The CDR3 is 11 residues long. The CDR3 DNA reads as TGTGCCAGCACCCGGCATGCGGAAGCTTCCTTT. Residues: CASTRHAEASF.

For this clonotype: This CDR3 is missing its conserved last phenylalanine or tryptophan, likely due to a read error. The rearrangement joins TRBV28 to TRBJ2-3, with D unresolved. The CDR3 is 15 amino acids. Deletions cut 5 bases from V and 0 bases from J, with 12 bases between. Germline CDR1 is MDHEN and CDR2 is SYDVKM. For the CDR3, the DNA is TGTGCCAGCAGTCTCCTCCCGACAAGCACAGATACGCAGTATCTT. As protein: CASSLLPTSTDTQYL.

This clonotype was counted many times. This sequence joins TRBV9 and TRBJ2-7; TRBD2 is a possible D gene (5 bases). Trimming shortened V by 0 bases and J by 3 bases, and 10 bases separated the two germline ends. The CDR3 extends over 14 amino acids. The germline V gene encodes CDR1 SGDLS and CDR2 YYNGEE. The CDR3 region has the DNA TGTGCCAGCAGCGTAGCGGGGTCCCACTACGAGCAGTACTTC. Protein product: CASSVAGSHYEQYF.